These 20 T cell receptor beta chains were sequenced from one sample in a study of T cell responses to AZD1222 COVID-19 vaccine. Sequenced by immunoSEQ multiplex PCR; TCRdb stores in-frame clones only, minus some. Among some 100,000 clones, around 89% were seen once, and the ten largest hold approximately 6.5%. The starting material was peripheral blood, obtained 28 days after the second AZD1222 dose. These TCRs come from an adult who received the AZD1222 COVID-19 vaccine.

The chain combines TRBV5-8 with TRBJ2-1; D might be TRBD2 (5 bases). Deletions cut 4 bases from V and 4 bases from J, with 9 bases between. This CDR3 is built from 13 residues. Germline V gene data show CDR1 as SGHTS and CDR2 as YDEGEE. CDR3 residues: CASSADFYNEQFF. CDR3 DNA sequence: TGTGCCAGCAGCGCGGACTTTTACAATGAGCAGTTCTTC.

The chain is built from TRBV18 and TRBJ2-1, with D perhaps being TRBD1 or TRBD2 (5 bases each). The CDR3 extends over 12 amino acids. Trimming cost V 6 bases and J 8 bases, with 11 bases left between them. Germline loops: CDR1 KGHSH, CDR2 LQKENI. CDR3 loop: CASSSGTDEQFF. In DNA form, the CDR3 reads TGTGCCAGCTCCTCGGGGACCGATGAGCAGTTCTTC.

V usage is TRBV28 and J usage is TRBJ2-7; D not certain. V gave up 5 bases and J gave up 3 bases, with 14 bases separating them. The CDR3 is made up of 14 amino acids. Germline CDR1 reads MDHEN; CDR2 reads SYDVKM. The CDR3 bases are TGTGCCAGCAGTCCCCCGCAGGCGATCTACGAGCAGTACTTC. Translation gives CASSPPQAIYEQYF.

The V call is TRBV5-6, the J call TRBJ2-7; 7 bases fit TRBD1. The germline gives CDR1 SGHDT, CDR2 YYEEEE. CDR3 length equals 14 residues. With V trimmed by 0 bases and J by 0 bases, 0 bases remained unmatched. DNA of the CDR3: TGTGCCAGCAGCTTGGCAGGGGGCTCCTACGAGCAGTACTTC. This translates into CASSLAGGSYEQYF.

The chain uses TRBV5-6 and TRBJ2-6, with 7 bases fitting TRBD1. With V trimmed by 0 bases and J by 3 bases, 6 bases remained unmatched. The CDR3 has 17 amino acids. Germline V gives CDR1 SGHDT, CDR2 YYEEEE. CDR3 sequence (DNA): TGTGCCAGCAGCTTGGGCGACAGGGCTGGTGGGGCCAACGTCCTGACTTTC. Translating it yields CASSLGDRAGGANVLTF. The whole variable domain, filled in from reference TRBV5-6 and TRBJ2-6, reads DAGVTQSPTHLIKTRGQQVTLRCSPKSGHDTVSWYQQALGQGPQFIFQYYEEEERQRGNFPDRFSGHQFPNYSSELNVNALLLGDSALYLCASSLGDRAGGANVLTFGAGSRLTVL.

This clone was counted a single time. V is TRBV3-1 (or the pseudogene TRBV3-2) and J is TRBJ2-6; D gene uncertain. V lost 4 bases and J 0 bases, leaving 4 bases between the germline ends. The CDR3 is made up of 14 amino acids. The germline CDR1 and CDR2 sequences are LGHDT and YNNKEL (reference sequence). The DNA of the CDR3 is TGTGCCAGCAGCCGCCTCTCTGGGGCCAACGTCCTGACTTTC. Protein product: CASSRLSGANVLTF.

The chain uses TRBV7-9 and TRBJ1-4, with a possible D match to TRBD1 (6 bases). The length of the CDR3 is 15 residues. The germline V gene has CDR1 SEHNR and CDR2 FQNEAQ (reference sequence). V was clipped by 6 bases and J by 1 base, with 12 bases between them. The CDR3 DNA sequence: TGTGCCAGCAGTCCCACAGGGTTAACTAATGAAAAACTGTTTTTT. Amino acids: CASSPTGLTNEKLFF.

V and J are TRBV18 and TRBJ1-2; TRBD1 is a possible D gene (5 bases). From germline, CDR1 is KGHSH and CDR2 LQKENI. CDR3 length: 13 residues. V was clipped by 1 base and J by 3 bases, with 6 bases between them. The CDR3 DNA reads TGTGCCAGCTCACCACAGGGGTACTATGGCTACACCTTC. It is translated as CASSPQGYYGYTF.

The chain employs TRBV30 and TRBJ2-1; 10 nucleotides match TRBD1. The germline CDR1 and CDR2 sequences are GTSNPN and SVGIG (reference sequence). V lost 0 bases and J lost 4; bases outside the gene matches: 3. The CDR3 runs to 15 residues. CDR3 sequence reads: CAWSVGQGLYNEQFF. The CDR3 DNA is TGTGCCTGGAGTGTGGGACAGGGGCTTTACAATGAGCAGTTCTTC. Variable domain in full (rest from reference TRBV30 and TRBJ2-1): SQTIHQWPATLVQPVGSPLSLECTVEGTSNPNLYWYRQAAGRGLQLLFYSVGIGQISSEVPQNLSASRPQDRQFILSSKKLLLSDSGFYLCAWSVGQGLYNEQFFGPGTRLTVL.

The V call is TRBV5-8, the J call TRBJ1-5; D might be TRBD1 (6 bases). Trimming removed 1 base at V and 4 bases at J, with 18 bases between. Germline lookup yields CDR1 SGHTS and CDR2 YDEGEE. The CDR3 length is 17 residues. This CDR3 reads CASSLKEGGPINQPQHF. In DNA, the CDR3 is TGTGCCAGCAGCTTGAAGGAGGGGGGTCCCATTAATCAGCCCCAGCATTTT.

The chain's CDR3 is CASRMRGLNGYTF. As DNA, the CDR3 is TGTGCCAGCAGGATGCGGGGGCTAAATGGCTACACCTTC. The J gene is TRBJ1-2, the V gene TRBV6-4, with D possibly TRBD1 on 6 matching bases. The CDR3 contains 13 residues. The germline V gene encodes CDR1 MRHNA and CDR2 SNTAGT. V lost 6 bases and J 6 bases, leaving 14 bases between the germline ends.

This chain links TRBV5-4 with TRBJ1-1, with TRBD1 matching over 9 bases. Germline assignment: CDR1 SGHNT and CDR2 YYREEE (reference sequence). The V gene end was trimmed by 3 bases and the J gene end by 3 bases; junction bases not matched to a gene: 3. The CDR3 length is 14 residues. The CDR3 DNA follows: TGTGCCAGCAGCTGGGGACAGGGAGACACTGAAGCTTTCTTT. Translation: CASSWGQGDTEAFF.

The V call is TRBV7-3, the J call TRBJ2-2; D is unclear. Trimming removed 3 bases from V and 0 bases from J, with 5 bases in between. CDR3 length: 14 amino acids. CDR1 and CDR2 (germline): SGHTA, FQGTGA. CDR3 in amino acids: CASSFDANTGELFF. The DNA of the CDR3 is TGTGCCAGCAGCTTCGACGCGAACACCGGGGAGCTGTTTTTT.

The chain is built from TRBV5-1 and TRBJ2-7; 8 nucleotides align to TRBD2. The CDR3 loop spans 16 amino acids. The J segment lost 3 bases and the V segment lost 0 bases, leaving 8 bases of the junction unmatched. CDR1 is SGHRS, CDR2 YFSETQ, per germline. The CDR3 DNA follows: TGCGCCAGCAGCTTGGCTAGTAGCGGGACCAGCTACGAGCAGTACTTC. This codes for CASSLASSGTSYEQYF.

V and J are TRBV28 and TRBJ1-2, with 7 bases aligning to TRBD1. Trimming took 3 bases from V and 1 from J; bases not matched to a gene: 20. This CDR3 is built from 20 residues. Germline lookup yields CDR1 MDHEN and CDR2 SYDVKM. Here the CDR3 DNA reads TGTGCCAGCAGTTTCGTTGGTCCGACTGGGACAGAGACTTATAACTATGGCTACACCTTC. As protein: CASSFVGPTGTETYNYGYTF.

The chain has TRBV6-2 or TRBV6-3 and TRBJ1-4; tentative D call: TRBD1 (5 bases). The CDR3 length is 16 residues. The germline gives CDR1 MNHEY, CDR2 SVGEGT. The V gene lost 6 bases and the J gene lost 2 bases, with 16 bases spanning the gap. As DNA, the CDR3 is TGTGCCAGCAGCGGAACAACGGGGGTCACTAATGAAAAACTGTTTTTT. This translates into CASSGTTGVTNEKLFF.

Here the CDR3 DNA reads TGTGCCAGCAGTGCCCTAGCGGGGGCGGGGTTCTCTGAGCAGTTCTTC. Its protein product is CASSALAGAGFSEQFF. The chain uses TRBV6-4 and TRBJ2-1; 10 bases are a match to TRBD2. The germline V gene has CDR1 MRHNA and CDR2 SNTAGT. The CDR3 loop spans 16 amino acids. Losses at the gene ends were 4 bases for V and 9 bases for J; bases not matched to a gene: 12.

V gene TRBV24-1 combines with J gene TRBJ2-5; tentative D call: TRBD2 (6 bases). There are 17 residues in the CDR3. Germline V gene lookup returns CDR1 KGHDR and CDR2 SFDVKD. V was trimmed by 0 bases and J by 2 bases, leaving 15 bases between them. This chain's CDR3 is CATSDLGQPGGQETQYF. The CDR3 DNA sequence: TGTGCCACCAGTGATTTGGGGCAGCCTGGGGGGCAAGAGACCCAGTACTTC.

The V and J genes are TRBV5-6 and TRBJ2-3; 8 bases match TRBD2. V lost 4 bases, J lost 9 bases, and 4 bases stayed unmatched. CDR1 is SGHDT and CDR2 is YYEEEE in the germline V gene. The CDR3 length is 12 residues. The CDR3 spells CASSPGGRTQYF. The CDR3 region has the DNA TGTGCCAGCAGCCCGGGGGGGAGAACGCAGTATTTT.

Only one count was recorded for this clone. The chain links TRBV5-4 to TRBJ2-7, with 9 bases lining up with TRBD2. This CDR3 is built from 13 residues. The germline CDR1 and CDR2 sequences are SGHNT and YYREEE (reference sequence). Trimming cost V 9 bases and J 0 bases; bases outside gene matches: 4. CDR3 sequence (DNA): TGTGCCATCGGTAGCGGGGGCTCCTACGAGCAGTACTTC. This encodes CAIGSGGSYEQYF.